The 15 T cell receptor beta chains in this list originate from one sample, sequenced in a study of T cells in Graves' hyperthyroidism and ophthalmopathy (dated by TCRdb to about 2019). The library was prepared using multiplex PCR. The listed sequencing device is Illumina HiSeq 2000. The TCR beta CDR3 regions were amplified from the RNA transcripts. The TCR CDR3 was subjected to a first round of RT-PCR using the HTBI primer set and the Qiagen OneStep RT-PCR kit. In TCRdb, the public reads were trimmed at Q25 with fastp and aligned with MiXCR, with productive beta chains retained. Entries that share a CDR3 protein sequence are merged under the most common genes and DNA. The sample data list approximately 520,000 distinct CDR3 sequences, and roughly 20% of these were observed just once. The biggest ten clones account for roughly 29% of the sample. The material sequenced was blood. These receptors came from a man in his late teens or twenties with Graves' hyperthyroidism.

This sequence joins TRBV6-2 or TRBV6-3 and TRBJ1-2; the D is unclear. Deletions cut 0 bases from V and 6 bases from J, with 14 bases between. The V gene's germline CDR1 is MNHEY and CDR2 SVGEGT. The CDR3 runs to 15 residues. The CDR3 bases are TGTGCCAGCAGTTACTCGGCGGGAGAACCCCATGGCTACACCTTC. Translated, it gives CASSYSAGEPHGYTF.

V is TRBV3-1 and J is TRBJ2-7; TRBD1 matches 7 bases. The ends lost 8 bases at V and 5 bases at J; junction bases unmatched: 9. The germline V gene encodes CDR1 LGHDT and CDR2 YNNKEL (reference sequence). CDR3 length: 13 residues. CDR3 nucleotides: TGTGCCAGCCGAAAACAGGGGAACCACGAGCAGTACTTC. Protein sequence: CASRKQGNHEQYF.

The rearrangement uses TRBV6-2 or TRBV6-3 and TRBJ2-2; D could derive from TRBD1 or TRBD2 (5 bases each). The CDR3 has 18 residues. Germline values: CDR1 MNHEY, CDR2 SVGEGT. The V and J ends lost 6 bases and 2 bases respectively, with 22 bases between them. The CDR3 nucleotides are TGTGCCAGCAGCCCTTGGGACGAGCTTTATGACAACACCGGGGAGCTGTTTTTT. Translating it yields CASSPWDELYDNTGELFF.

The chain has TRBV11-1 and TRBJ1-5; D gene uncertain. The V end was cut by 4 bases, the J end by 0 bases, with 22 bases between. CDR1 SGHAT and CDR2 FQDESV come from the germline V gene (reference sequence). The CDR3 is made up of 19 amino acids. CDR3 coding DNA: TGTGCCAGCAGCTCTGAGAGTTTTAAGGGCCGGGATAGCAATCAGCCCCAGCATTTT. It specifies CASSSESFKGRDSNQPQHF.

V gene TRBV6-1 combines with J gene TRBJ1-5; the D gene is possibly TRBD1 (5 bases). The CDR3 contains 14 residues. CDR1 is MNHNS and CDR2 is SASEGT in the germline V gene. V was pared by 4 bases and J by 5 bases, with 12 bases between. CDR3 coding DNA: TGTGCCAGCAGTGGAGGGGCCGAGCATCAGCCCCAGCATTTT. Protein: CASSGGAEHQPQHF.

The chain couples TRBV2 to TRBJ1-2; TRBD1 matches at 7 bases. Germline loops: CDR1 SNHLY, CDR2 FYNNEI. CDR3 size: 16 residues. V lost 7 bases, J lost 7 bases, and 18 bases stayed unmatched. CDR3 DNA sequence: TGTGCCAGCAACCAGTACAGGGGAGAAGCCCGGGTTGGCTACACCTTC. Translating gives CASNQYRGEARVGYTF.

This clonotype came up many times. The chain is built from TRBV6-1 and TRBJ2-2, with 9 positions matching TRBD1. The length of the CDR3 is 13 residues. Per germline, CDR1 MNHNS and CDR2 SASEGT. V dropped 6 bases and J dropped 5; count of bases not matched to a gene: 1. The CDR3 DNA reads as TGTGCCAGCAGAGGGACAGGGACCGGGGAGCTGTTTTTT. It is translated as CASRGTGTGELFF.

This clonotype was seen repeatedly, ten times or more. The chain couples TRBV5-1 to TRBJ1-3; D gene uncertain. Trimming cost V 4 bases and J 0 bases, with 17 bases left between them. From germline, CDR1 is SGHRS and CDR2 YFSETQ. CDR3 size: 17 residues. The CDR3 DNA reads as TGCGCCAGCAGCCGCGAGGCGGGTTGGGCCTCTGGAAACACCATATATTTT. Translated: CASSREAGWASGNTIYF.

This clonotype was counted ten times or more. The chain joins TRBV2 to TRBJ2-7, with D hard to call. Trimming took 3 bases from V and 0 from J, leaving 12 bases between them. This CDR3 is 15 amino acids long. Germline-derived CDR1 and CDR2 are SNHLY and FYNNEI. Here the CDR3 DNA reads TGTGCCAGCAGTGAGTGGGTTACGGGCTCCTACGAGCAGTACTTC. It yields the protein CASSEWVTGSYEQYF.

This clonotype appeared many times. The J gene is TRBJ2-7, the V gene TRBV20-1; tentatively, D is TRBD2 (6 bases). This CDR3 spans 15 amino acids. Per the germline V gene, CDR1 is DFQATT and CDR2 is SNEGSKA (reference sequence). Trimming took 1 base from V and 3 from J, leaving 16 bases between them. The CDR3 protein is CSARAGTSPVYEQYF. DNA for the CDR3: TGCAGTGCTAGAGCGGGGACTTCCCCCGTCTACGAGCAGTACTTC.

This clonotype has just a few counts. The V gene is TRBV27, the J gene TRBJ2-2; 14 bases line up with TRBD2. After removal of 4 bases from V and 15 bases from J, the junction contained 7 bases not matched to a gene. Germline V gene lookup returns CDR1 MNHEY and CDR2 SMNVEV (reference sequence). This CDR3 has 14 residues. This chain's CDR3 is CASSSGLAGASMFF. The CDR3 region has the DNA TGTGCCAGCAGTTCGGGACTAGCGGGGGCCTCGATGTTTTTT.

The chain is built from TRBV5-1 and TRBJ2-7, with D perhaps matching TRBD1 or TRBD2 (6 bases each). Trimming shortened V by 0 bases and J by 5 bases, and 12 bases separated the two germline ends. The CDR3 consists of 14 residues. Germline CDR1 and CDR2: SGHRS and YFSETQ. For the CDR3, the DNA is TGCGCCAGCAGCTTGGCCACTAGGGGGGACGAGCAGTACTTC. Amino acids: CASSLATRGDEQYF. The full variable domain, rest sourced from reference TRBV5-1 and TRBJ2-7, is KAGVTQTPRYLIKTRGQQVTLSCSPISGHRSVSWYQQTPGQGLQFLFEYFSETQRNKGNFPGRFSGRQFSNSRSEMNVSTLELGDSALYLCASSLATRGDEQYFGPGTRLTVT.

Notes on this clonotype: Given a much more abundant clone one base away, this may be a read error. The rearrangement uses TRBV6-1 and TRBJ1-1; D gene unclear. Germline CDR1 and CDR2: MNHNS and SASEGT. The CDR3 sequence is 16 residues long. In nucleotides, the CDR3 is TGTGCCAGCAGTGATAGGGCAACTTACATGAACACTGAAGCTTGCTTT. Its translation: CASSDRATYMNTEACF.

This clonotype occurred many times. This chain joins TRBV19 and TRBJ1-1; the match to TRBD1 covers 7 bases. The CDR3 runs to 14 residues. Trimming took 3 bases from V and 4 from J; bases not matched to a gene: 5. The germline CDR1 and CDR2 sequences are LNHDA and SQIVND (reference sequence). In DNA, the CDR3 is TGTGCCAGTAGTATCAGGGGGATGGGCACTGAAGCTTTCTTT. Translating it yields CASSIRGMGTEAFF.

The table lists this clonotype with many counts. J is TRBJ2-7 and V is TRBV27; D uncertain. The V and J ends lost 0 bases and 5 bases respectively, with 11 bases between them. This CDR3 spans 14 amino acids. In germline, CDR1 is MNHEY, CDR2 SMNVEV (reference sequence). The CDR3 DNA sequence: TGTGCCAGCAGTTTATCGGATAGCTCGGACGAGCAGTACTTC. Its protein is CASSLSDSSDEQYF.